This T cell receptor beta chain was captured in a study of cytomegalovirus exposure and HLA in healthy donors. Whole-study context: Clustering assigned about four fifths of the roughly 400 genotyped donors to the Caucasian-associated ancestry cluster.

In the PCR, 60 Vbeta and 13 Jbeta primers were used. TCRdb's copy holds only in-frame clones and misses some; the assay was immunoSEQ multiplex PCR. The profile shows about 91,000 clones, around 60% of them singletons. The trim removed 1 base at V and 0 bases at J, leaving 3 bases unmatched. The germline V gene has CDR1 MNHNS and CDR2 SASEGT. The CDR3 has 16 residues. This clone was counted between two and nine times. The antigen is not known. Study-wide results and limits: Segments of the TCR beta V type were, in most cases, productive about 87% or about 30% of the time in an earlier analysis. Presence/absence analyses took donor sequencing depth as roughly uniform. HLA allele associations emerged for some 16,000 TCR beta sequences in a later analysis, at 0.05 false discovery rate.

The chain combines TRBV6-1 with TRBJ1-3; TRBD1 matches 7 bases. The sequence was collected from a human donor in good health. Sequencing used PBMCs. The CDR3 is CASSEVWTGSGNTIYF. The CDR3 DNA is TGTGCCAGCAGTGAAGTGTGGACAGGCTCTGGAAACACCATATATTTT.